This paragraph covers one TCR beta chain sequence. The data were obtained in a study of blood T cell repertoires in COVID-19. About the research overall: COVID-19 samples collected from the United States, Italy and Spain covered acute and convalescent phases. Nucleic acid was either cDNA or gDNA, and it came from T cells, B-cell-depleted T cells, or PBMCs.

Original data processing: Reference gene primer amplification yielded estimated nucleated cell counts. TCRdb's copy holds only in-frame clones and misses some; the assay was immunoSEQ multiplex PCR. V, J and clone size derive from that table, while D and trimming were established from the DNA sequence. Found here are about 110,000 clones, about 88% of them singletons; the top ten hold 7.5% to 9.5%. CDR1 is LNHDA and CDR2 is SQIVND in the germline V gene (reference sequence). Trimming pared 3 bases from V and 5 bases from J, leaving 9 bases between. This CDR3 comprises 13 residues. The chain has TRBV19 and TRBJ2-3; no clear D gene. Sequencing was performed on peripheral blood. The source is a woman in her 70s who had recovered from COVID-19. The CDR3 DNA sequence: TGTGCCAGTAGTATGGATAGACAAGATACGCAGTATTTT. Amino acid sequence: CASSMDRQDTQYF. The full variable domain, completed using reference TRBV19 and TRBJ2-3, is DGGITQSPKYLFRKEGQNVTLSCEQNLNHDAMYWYRQDPGQGLRLIYYSQIVNDFQKGDIAEGYSVSREKKESFPLTVTSAQKNPTAFYLCASSMDRQDTQYFGPGTRLTVL.